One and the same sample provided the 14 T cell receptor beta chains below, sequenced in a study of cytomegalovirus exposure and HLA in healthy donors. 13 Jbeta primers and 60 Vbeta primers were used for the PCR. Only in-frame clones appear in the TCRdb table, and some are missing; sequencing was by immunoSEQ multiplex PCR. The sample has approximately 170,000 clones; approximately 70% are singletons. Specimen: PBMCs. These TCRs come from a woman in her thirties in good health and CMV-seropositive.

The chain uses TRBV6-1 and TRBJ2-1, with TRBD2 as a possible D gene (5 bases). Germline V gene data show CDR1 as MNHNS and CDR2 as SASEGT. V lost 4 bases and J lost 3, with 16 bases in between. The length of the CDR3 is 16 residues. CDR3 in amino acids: CASSGGHTRVYNEQFF. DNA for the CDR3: TGTGCCAGCAGTGGGGGTCACACGAGGGTCTACAATGAGCAGTTCTTC.

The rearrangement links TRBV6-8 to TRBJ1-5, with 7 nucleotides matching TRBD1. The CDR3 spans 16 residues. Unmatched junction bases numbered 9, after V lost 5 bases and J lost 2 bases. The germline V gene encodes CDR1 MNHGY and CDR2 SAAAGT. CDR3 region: CASSRTGRRRNQPQHF. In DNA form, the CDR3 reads TGTGCCAGCAGTCGGACAGGAAGACGACGCAATCAGCCCCAGCATTTT.

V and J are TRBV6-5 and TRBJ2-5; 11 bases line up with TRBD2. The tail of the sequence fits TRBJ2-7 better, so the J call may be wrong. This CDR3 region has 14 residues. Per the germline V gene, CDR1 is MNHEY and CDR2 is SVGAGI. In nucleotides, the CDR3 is TGTGCCAGCAGTGAATTAGCGGGAGGGGGCGAGCAGTACTTC. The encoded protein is CASSELAGGGEQYF.

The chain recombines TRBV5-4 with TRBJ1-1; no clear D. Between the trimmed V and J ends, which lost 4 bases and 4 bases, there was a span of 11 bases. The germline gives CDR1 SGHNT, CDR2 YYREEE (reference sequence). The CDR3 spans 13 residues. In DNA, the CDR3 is TGTGCCAGCAGCGTCGATGAGGGCACTGAAGCTTTCTTT. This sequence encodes CASSVDEGTEAFF.

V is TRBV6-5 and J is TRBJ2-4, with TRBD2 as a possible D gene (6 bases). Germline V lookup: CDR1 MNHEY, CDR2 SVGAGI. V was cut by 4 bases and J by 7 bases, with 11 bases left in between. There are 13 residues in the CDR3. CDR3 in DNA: TGTGCCAGCAGTTTCGACCGGGGGAACATTCAGTACTTC. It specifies CASSFDRGNIQYF.

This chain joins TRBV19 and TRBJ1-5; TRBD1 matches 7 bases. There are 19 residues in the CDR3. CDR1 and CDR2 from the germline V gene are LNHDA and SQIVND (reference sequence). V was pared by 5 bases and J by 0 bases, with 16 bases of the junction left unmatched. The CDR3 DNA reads TGTGCCAGTAGTCCTCCACCGGGACAGAGGGGATATAGCAATCAGCCCCAGCATTTT. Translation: CASSPPPGQRGYSNQPQHF. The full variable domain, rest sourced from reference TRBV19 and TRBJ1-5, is DGGITQSPKYLFRKEGQNVTLSCEQNLNHDAMYWYRQDPGQGLRLIYYSQIVNDFQKGDIAEGYSVSREKKESFPLTVTSAQKNPTAFYLCASSPPPGQRGYSNQPQHFGDGTRLSIL.

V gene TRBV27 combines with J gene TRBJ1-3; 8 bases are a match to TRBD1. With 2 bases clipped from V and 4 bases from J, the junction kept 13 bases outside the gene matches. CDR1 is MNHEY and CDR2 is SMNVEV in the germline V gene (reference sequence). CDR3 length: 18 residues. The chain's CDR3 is CASSLRTPTGARGNTIYF. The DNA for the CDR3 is TGTGCCAGCAGTTTACGGACACCGACAGGGGCGCGAGGAAACACCATATATTTT.

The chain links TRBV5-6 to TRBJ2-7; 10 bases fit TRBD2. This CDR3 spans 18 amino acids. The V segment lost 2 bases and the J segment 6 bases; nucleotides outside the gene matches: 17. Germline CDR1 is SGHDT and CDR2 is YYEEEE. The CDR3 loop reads CASSFRQGKASGSVEQYF. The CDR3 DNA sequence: TGTGCCAGCAGCTTCCGACAGGGGAAGGCTAGCGGGAGTGTCGAGCAGTACTTC.

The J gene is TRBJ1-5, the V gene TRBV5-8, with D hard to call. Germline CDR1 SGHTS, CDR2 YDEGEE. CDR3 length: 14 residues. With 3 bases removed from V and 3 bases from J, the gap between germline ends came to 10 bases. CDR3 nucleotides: TGTGCCAGCAGCTATCGAGGGTTCAATCAGCCCCAGCATTTT. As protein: CASSYRGFNQPQHF. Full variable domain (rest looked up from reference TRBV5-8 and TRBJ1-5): EAGVTQSPTHLIKTRGQQATLRCSPISGHTSVYWYQQALGLGLQFLLWYDEGEERNRGNFPPRFSGRQFPNYSSELNVNALELEDSALYLCASSYRGFNQPQHFGDGTRLSIL.

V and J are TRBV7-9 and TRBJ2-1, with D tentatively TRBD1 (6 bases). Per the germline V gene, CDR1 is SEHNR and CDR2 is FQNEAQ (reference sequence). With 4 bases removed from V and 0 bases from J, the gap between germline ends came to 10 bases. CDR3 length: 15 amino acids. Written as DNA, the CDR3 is TGTGCCAGCAGCTCTTTCAGGGGCTCCTACAATGAGCAGTTCTTC. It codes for CASSSFRGSYNEQFF.

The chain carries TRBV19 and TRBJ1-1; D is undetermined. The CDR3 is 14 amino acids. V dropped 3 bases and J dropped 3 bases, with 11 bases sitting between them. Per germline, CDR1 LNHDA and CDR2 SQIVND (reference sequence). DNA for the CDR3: TGTGCCAGTAGTATCTCCGGGGAGGACACTGAAGCTTTCTTT. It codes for CASSISGEDTEAFF.

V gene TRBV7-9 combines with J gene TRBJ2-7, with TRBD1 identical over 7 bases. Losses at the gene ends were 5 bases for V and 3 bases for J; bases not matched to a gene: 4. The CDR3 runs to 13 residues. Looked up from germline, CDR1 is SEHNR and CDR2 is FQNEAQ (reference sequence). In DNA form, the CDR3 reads TGTGCCAGCAGCCCGGGACAGTACTACGAGCAGTACTTC. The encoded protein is CASSPGQYYEQYF. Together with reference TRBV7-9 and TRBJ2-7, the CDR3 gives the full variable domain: DTGVSQNPRHKITKRGQNVTFRCDPISEHNRLYWYRQTLGQGPEFLTYFQNEAQLEKSRLLSDRFSAERPKGSFSTLEIQRTEQGDSAMYLCASSPGQYYEQYFGPGTRLTVT.

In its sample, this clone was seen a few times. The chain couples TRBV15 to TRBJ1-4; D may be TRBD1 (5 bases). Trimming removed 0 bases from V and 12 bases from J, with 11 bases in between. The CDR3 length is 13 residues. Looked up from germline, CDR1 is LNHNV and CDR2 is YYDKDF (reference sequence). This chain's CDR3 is CATSRDRGVELFF. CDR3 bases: TGTGCCACCAGCAGAGATCGGGGGGTGGAACTGTTTTTT.

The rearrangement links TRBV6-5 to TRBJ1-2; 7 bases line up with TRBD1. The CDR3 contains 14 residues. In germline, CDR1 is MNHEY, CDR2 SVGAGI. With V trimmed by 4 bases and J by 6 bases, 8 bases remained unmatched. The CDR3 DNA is TGTGCCAGCAGTTCCTCAACCGGGACAGATGGCTACACCTTC. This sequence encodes CASSSSTGTDGYTF.